Each of the 28 T cell receptor beta chains below was sequenced from the same sample in a study of T cell changes during pregnancy in multiple sclerosis. TCRdb's copy holds only in-frame clones and misses some; the assay was immunoSEQ multiplex PCR. The top ten clones hold roughly 1.4% of a sample with around 80,000 clones, around 90% of them seen once. Here the sequenced sample was peripheral blood, taken before pregnancy. The receptors derive from a female donor with multiple sclerosis, enrolled in a pregnancy study.

The chain combines TRBV25-1 with TRBJ2-2, with 7 bases lining up with TRBD2. The CDR3 totals 16 residues. CDR1 and CDR2 from the germline V gene are MGHDK and SYGVNS. The ends lost 3 bases at V and 5 bases at J; junction bases unmatched: 9. CDR3 nucleotide sequence: TGTGCCAGCAGTGACATCAAGACGGGGGGAACCGGGGAGCTGTTTTTT. Translating gives CASSDIKTGGTGELFF.

The chain links TRBV11-2 to TRBJ2-1, with D possibly matching TRBD2 (5 bases). V was clipped by 5 bases and J by 10 bases, with 18 bases between them. The CDR3 is 14 residues long. Germline values: CDR1 SGHAT, CDR2 FQNNGV. The CDR3 region is CASSPRGFGLEQFF. CDR3 coding DNA: TGTGCCAGCAGCCCCCGGGGTTTTGGGCTGGAGCAGTTCTTC.

This clone was observed a few times. This chain joins TRBV9 and TRBJ1-6; D not resolved. The CDR3 contains 13 residues. V lost 0 bases to trimming and J lost 7 bases, with 5 bases between them. Per the germline V gene, CDR1 is SGDLS and CDR2 is YYNGEE. The CDR3 protein is CASSVATNSPLHF. The DNA for the CDR3 is TGTGCCAGCAGCGTAGCTACGAATTCACCCCTCCACTTT.

The chain carries TRBV7-2 and TRBJ2-5; D is ambiguous. The CDR3 spans 12 residues. The germline CDR1 and CDR2 sequences are SGHTA and FQGNSA. Trimming cost V 4 bases and J 5 bases, with 8 bases left between them. The CDR3 DNA follows: TGTGCCAGCAGCTCCGCCAGGGAGACCCAGTACTTC. Protein: CASSSARETQYF.

The chain has TRBV9 and TRBJ1-5; 8 positions agree with TRBD1. Trimming at V came to 4 bases and at J to 6 bases, leaving 3 bases not matched to a gene. The CDR3 runs 13 residues. Per germline, CDR1 SGDLS and CDR2 YYNGEE. The CDR3 loop reads CASSPGQGQPQHF. In DNA form, the CDR3 reads TGTGCCAGCAGCCCTGGACAGGGTCAGCCCCAGCATTTT. The whole variable domain, remainder taken from reference TRBV9 and TRBJ1-5, is DSGVTQTPKHLITATGQRVTLRCSPRSGDLSVYWYQQSLDQGLQFLIQYYNGEERAKGNILERFSAQQFPDLHSELNLSSLELGDSALYFCASSPGQGQPQHFGDGTRLSIL.

The chain combines TRBV4-1 with TRBJ1-5; no clear D. V lost 3 bases and J lost 5, with 20 bases in between. The length of the CDR3 is 17 residues. Germline loops: CDR1 MGHRA, CDR2 YSYEKL. The CDR3 coding sequence is TGCGCCAGCAGCCAGTTCCCGGGAGGGAATATCGATCAGCCCCAGCATTTT. This encodes CASSQFPGGNIDQPQHF.

The chain uses TRBV27 and TRBJ1-3; 7 bases are a match to TRBD1. V lost 5 bases and J lost 7; bases outside the gene matches: 8. The CDR3 extends over 14 amino acids. Germline lookup yields CDR1 MNHEY and CDR2 SMNVEV (reference sequence). The CDR3 nucleotides are TGTGCCAGCAGTCCGCAGGGGGTTAAGAACACCATATATTTT. This sequence encodes CASSPQGVKNTIYF.

This chain joins TRBV29-1 and TRBJ2-1; TRBD2 agrees at 9 bases. Trimming cost V 3 bases and J 7 bases; bases outside gene matches: 16. This CDR3 is built from 17 residues. From germline, CDR1 is SQVTM and CDR2 ANQGSEA. The CDR3 sequence: CSVDALGRAGGLNEQFF. Here the CDR3 DNA reads TGCAGCGTTGACGCCCTCGGGAGAGCGGGGGGTTTAAATGAGCAGTTCTTC.

The V and J genes are TRBV9 and TRBJ2-1; the match to TRBD2 covers 7 bases. The CDR3 runs 14 residues. From germline, CDR1 is SGDLS and CDR2 YYNGEE. J lost 5 bases, V lost 4 bases, and 6 bases had no gene match. The CDR3 sequence: CASSPGGLNNEQFF. The CDR3 DNA sequence: TGTGCCAGCAGCCCGGGGGGATTAAACAATGAGCAGTTCTTC.

The V gene is TRBV6-5, the J gene TRBJ2-7; 7 bases agree with TRBD1. With V trimmed by 2 bases and J by 3 bases, 7 bases remained unmatched. This CDR3 comprises 15 residues. Germline lookup yields CDR1 MNHEY and CDR2 SVGAGI. The CDR3 DNA reads TGTGCCAGCAGTTACCGGGACAGAGGGGACTACGAGCAGTACTTC. Translation gives CASSYRDRGDYEQYF.

The gene calls are TRBV7-8 and TRBJ2-2; 9 nucleotides align to TRBD2. CDR1 and CDR2 (germline): SGHVS, FQNEAQ. The CDR3 extends over 15 amino acids. V lost 8 bases, J lost 5 bases, and 9 bases stayed unmatched. CDR3 amino acids: CASSRGGAFTGELFF. The CDR3 bases are TGTGCCAGCTCACGCGGGGGGGCTTTTACCGGGGAGCTGTTTTTT.

The J gene is TRBJ2-7, the V gene TRBV7-6; D might be TRBD1 (5 bases). Germline V gene data show CDR1 as SGHVS and CDR2 as FNYEAQ. CDR3 length: 12 residues. V was pared by 2 bases and J by 5 bases, with 7 bases between. The CDR3 here is CASSLQGNEQYF. CDR3 DNA sequence: TGTGCCAGCAGCTTACAGGGCAACGAGCAGTACTTC.

The gene calls are TRBV4-2 and TRBJ2-3; TRBD2 agrees at 10 bases. Germline V gene lookup returns CDR1 LGHNA and CDR2 YNFKEQ. CDR3 length equals 19 residues. V shed 4 bases and J 0 bases; nucleotides not matched to a gene: 13. Here the CDR3 reads CASSLLNGLAETSTDTQYF. The CDR3 DNA reads as TGTGCCAGCAGCCTACTGAATGGACTAGCGGAAACTAGCACAGATACGCAGTATTTT.

The CDR3 sequence is CASRLGVPQGVYEQYF. The CDR3 DNA follows: TGTGCAAGTCGCTTAGGCGTTCCACAGGGGGTCTACGAGCAGTACTTC. The V call is TRBV12-2, the J call TRBJ2-7; the listed D gene, TRBD1, was not tested against the DNA. TRBV12-2 is designated a pseudogene. The CDR3 loop spans 16 amino acids.

The genes are TRBV10-1 and TRBJ1-4; 8 bases fit TRBD1. This CDR3 contains 15 residues. CDR1 and CDR2 (germline): WNHNN, SYGVQD (reference sequence). The V segment lost 2 bases and the J segment 3 bases; nucleotides outside the gene matches: 2. CDR3 DNA: TGCGCCAGCAGTGAGGAGGGACAGGCTAATGAAAAACTGTTTTTT. Its protein is CASSEEGQANEKLFF.

The chain links TRBV25-1 to TRBJ1-4; D might be TRBD1 (6 bases). Germline loops: CDR1 MGHDK, CDR2 SYGVNS. CDR3 size: 16 residues. V lost 8 bases and J lost 0, with 16 bases in between. CDR3 nucleotides: TGTGCCAGCTCCCAGGGGTCTCTGGCAACTAATGAAAAACTGTTTTTT. Amino acids: CASSQGSLATNEKLFF.

This clone was counted between two and nine times. The chain joins TRBV10-3 to TRBJ2-2; unclear D gene. V was shortened by 5 bases and J by 0 bases, with 4 bases between the two germline ends. Germline values: CDR1 ENHRY, CDR2 SYGVKD. The CDR3 contains 13 residues. In DNA form, the CDR3 reads TGTGCCATCAGTCACACGAACACCGGGGAGCTGTTTTTT. Amino acid sequence: CAISHTNTGELFF.

V usage is TRBV19 and J usage is TRBJ2-2, with D tentatively TRBD2 (5 bases). Germline V gene sequence: CDR1 LNHDA, CDR2 SQIVND (reference sequence). Trimming pared 3 bases from V and 4 bases from J, leaving 12 bases between. The CDR3 consists of 15 residues. CDR3 nucleotide sequence: TGTGCCAGTAGTATGGGTAGGGAGCCCACCGGGGAGCTGTTTTTT. Protein product: CASSMGREPTGELFF. The full variable domain, with the rest looked up from reference TRBV19 and TRBJ2-2, is DGGITQSPKYLFRKEGQNVTLSCEQNLNHDAMYWYRQDPGQGLRLIYYSQIVNDFQKGDIAEGYSVSREKKESFPLTVTSAQKNPTAFYLCASSMGREPTGELFFGEGSRLTVL.

J is TRBJ1-5 and V is TRBV7-8, with TRBD1 matching 10 bases. V shed 5 bases, J shed 5 bases, and the junction held 6 bases outside the gene matches. The CDR3 runs 15 residues. From germline, CDR1 is SGHVS and CDR2 FQNEAQ. The CDR3 is CASSKGQGFYQPQHF. The CDR3 DNA follows: TGTGCCAGCAGCAAGGGACAGGGGTTTTATCAGCCCCAGCATTTT.

The J gene is TRBJ1-1, the V gene TRBV5-1; D not certain. The CDR3 covers 15 residues. Looked up from germline, CDR1 is SGHRS and CDR2 is YFSETQ. V shed 0 bases and J shed 0 bases, with 9 bases lying between them. The CDR3 reads CASSLGATVNTEAFF. The CDR3 bases are TGCGCCAGCAGCTTGGGAGCCACCGTGAACACTGAAGCTTTCTTT.

The genes are TRBV11-3 and TRBJ2-1; TRBD2 matches 9 bases. V was pared by 0 bases and J by 1 base, with 7 bases of the junction left unmatched. This CDR3 has 18 amino acids. Germline CDR1 is SGHNT and CDR2 is YENEEA. CDR3 DNA sequence: TGTGCCAGCAGCTTAGATGCTGAGCGGGGGGTATCCTACAATGAGCAGTTCTTC. Its protein product is CASSLDAERGVSYNEQFF.

V and J are TRBV11-1 and TRBJ2-6; D gene unclear. Germline loops: CDR1 SGHAT, CDR2 FQDESV (reference sequence). The CDR3 runs 14 residues. V was trimmed by 5 bases and J by 2 bases, leaving 7 bases between them. CDR3 residues: CASSLRAGANVLTF. The CDR3 nucleotides are TGTGCCAGCAGCCTCCGGGCTGGGGCCAACGTCCTGACTTTC.

The V gene is TRBV13, the J gene TRBJ2-7; the match to TRBD1 covers 9 bases. The CDR3 has 13 residues. Trimming took 7 bases from V and 3 from J; bases not matched to a gene: 4. Germline lookup yields CDR1 PRHDT and CDR2 FYEKMQ (reference sequence). Here the CDR3 reads CASTPGQGYEQYF. CDR3 coding DNA: TGTGCCAGCACCCCGGGACAGGGCTACGAGCAGTACTTC.

The rearrangement links TRBV2 to TRBJ1-1; D is ambiguous. The CDR3 runs to 15 residues. Germline CDR1 and CDR2: SNHLY and FYNNEI. The V gene lost 2 bases and the J gene lost 0 bases, with 10 bases spanning the gap. The CDR3 sequence is CASSETSALNTEAFF. The CDR3 DNA sequence: TGTGCCAGCAGTGAAACCAGCGCGCTGAACACTGAAGCTTTCTTT.

The chain has TRBV5-1 and TRBJ1-2; D remains unclear. Deletions cut 2 bases from V and 3 bases from J, with 14 bases between. The germline CDR1 and CDR2 sequences are SGHRS and YFSETQ. This CDR3 is 15 amino acids long. The CDR3 bases are TGCGCCAGCAGCTTCGTCGGCCTGGCGGACTATGGCTACACCTTC. It yields the protein CASSFVGLADYGYTF.

The CDR3 here is CASSEYDSYNEQFF. DNA for the CDR3: TGTGCCAGCAGTGAATACGACAGTTACAATGAGCAGTTCTTC. The V gene is TRBV2, the J gene TRBJ2-1; D might be TRBD1 (5 bases). The germline CDR1 and CDR2 sequences are SNHLY and FYNNEI. V gave up 2 bases and J gave up 4 bases, with 9 bases separating them. The CDR3 runs 14 residues. Variable domain in full (rest from reference TRBV2 and TRBJ2-1): EPEVTQTPSHQVTQMGQEVILRCVPISNHLYFYWYRQILGQKVEFLVSFYNNEISEKSEIFDDQFSVERPDGSNFTLKIRSTKLEDSAMYFCASSEYDSYNEQFFGPGTRLTVL.

The chain uses TRBV19 and TRBJ1-2, with D maybe TRBD1 (5 bases). The CDR3 sequence is 13 residues long. V lost 3 bases to trimming and J lost 12 bases, with 17 bases between them. Germline-derived CDR1 and CDR2 are LNHDA and SQIVND (reference sequence). CDR3 in DNA: TGTGCCAGTAGTATGGGGCCAGGGAGGACCGACACCTTC. Encoded protein: CASSMGPGRTDTF.

The V call is TRBV9, the J call TRBJ2-7; D may be TRBD1 (6 bases). The CDR3 totals 14 residues. CDR1 and CDR2 from the germline V gene are SGDLS and YYNGEE. V lost 3 bases and J 0 bases, leaving 10 bases between the germline ends. For the CDR3, the DNA is TGTGCCAGCAGCGGTGGACAGAACTCCTACGAGCAGTACTTC. Translated: CASSGGQNSYEQYF.